The 29 T cell receptor beta chains below all came from one sample that was sequenced in a study of OX40 agonist ivuxolimab in advanced cancers. Clones were read by immunoSEQ multiplex PCR, and TCRdb kept only the in-frame ones, dropping some. The table records 60,000 or so clones, about 82% of them present only once. Sequenced here: CD4+ or CD8+ T cells sorted from blood, sampled in a trial of the OX40 agonist ivuxolimab. The source is an adult with an advanced solid tumor such as melanoma, head and neck, liver or kidney cancer.

This clone has more than one count but fewer than ten. The chain joins TRBV7-2 to TRBJ1-2; 12 positions match TRBD1. CDR3 size: 16 residues. V gave up 5 bases and J gave up 2 bases; unmatched junction bases: 6. CDR1 and CDR2 from the germline V gene are SGHTA and FQGNSA. CDR3 region: CASSLGTGGANYGYTF. CDR3 in DNA: TGTGCCAGCAGCCTCGGGACAGGGGGCGCAAACTATGGCTACACCTTC.

This chain joins TRBV5-1 and TRBJ2-3; TRBD1 matches at 8 bases. The CDR3 contains 16 residues. Trimming took 0 bases from V and 3 from J; bases not matched to a gene: 6. Germline V gene data show CDR1 as SGHRS and CDR2 as YFSETQ. CDR3 residues: CASSLGQGAYTDTQYF. The CDR3 nucleotides read TGCGCCAGCAGCTTGGGGCAGGGGGCTTATACAGATACGCAGTATTTT.

The V call is TRBV4-1, the J call TRBJ2-7, with 14 nucleotides matching TRBD2. V lost 4 bases to trimming and J lost 6 bases; unmatched junction nucleotides: 2. This CDR3 has 14 residues. Germline lookup yields CDR1 MGHRA and CDR2 YSYEKL. The CDR3 protein is CASSPGLAGAEQYF. In DNA form, the CDR3 reads TGCGCCAGCAGCCCGGGACTAGCGGGGGCCGAGCAGTACTTC.

The chain is built from TRBV4-3 and TRBJ1-2, with D tentatively TRBD1 (5 bases). Germline CDR1 reads LGHNA; CDR2 reads YSLEER. This CDR3 contains 15 residues. V shed 0 bases and J shed 8 bases, with 16 bases lying between them. Written as DNA, the CDR3 is TGCGCCAGCAGCCAAGAAAGTTCGGAGGGGTTCGGCTACACCTTC. As protein: CASSQESSEGFGYTF.

The chain joins TRBV6-5 to TRBJ1-2; D unresolved. Looked up from germline, CDR1 is MNHEY and CDR2 is SVGAGI. CDR3 length equals 15 residues. V lost 6 bases and J lost 4, with 18 bases in between. CDR3 nucleotides: TGTGCCAGCAGGGAATACGTAGGTTCCGCCTATGGCTACACCTTC. Its protein is CASREYVGSAYGYTF.

This clone was seen once. The chain carries TRBV27 and TRBJ1-1, with D tentatively TRBD1 (5 bases). Between the trimmed V and J ends, which lost 0 bases and 4 bases, there was a span of 6 bases. Germline lookup yields CDR1 MNHEY and CDR2 SMNVEV (reference sequence). CDR3 length: 13 amino acids. In DNA form, the CDR3 reads TGTGCCAGCAGTTTATCCGGGGGCACTGAAGCTTTCTTT. Amino acids: CASSLSGGTEAFF.

The chain recombines TRBV19 with TRBJ1-5; 8 bases match TRBD1. This CDR3 region has 14 residues. CDR1 LNHDA and CDR2 SQIVND come from the germline V gene (reference sequence). V lost 7 bases and J lost 2; bases outside the gene matches: 4. The CDR3 here is CASKSQGGNQPQHF. CDR3 DNA sequence: TGTGCCAGTAAGTCACAGGGGGGCAATCAGCCCCAGCATTTT.

V and J are TRBV6-5 and TRBJ1-2; no definite D call. Germline CDR1 reads MNHEY; CDR2 reads SVGAGI. V was trimmed by 7 bases and J by 5 bases, leaving 11 bases between them. The CDR3 contains 12 residues. The CDR3 region has the DNA TGTGCCAGCACTTCGGGAATTTATGGCTACACCTTC. Translating it yields CASTSGIYGYTF.

The V call is TRBV7-8, the J call TRBJ2-1; no reliable D call. Germline V gene lookup returns CDR1 SGHVS and CDR2 FQNEAQ. V lost 1 base, J lost 5 bases, and 3 bases lay in between. The CDR3 is 12 residues long. In DNA, the CDR3 is TGTGCCAGCAGCTTAGTAGACAATGAGCAGTTCTTC. This encodes CASSLVDNEQFF. The full variable domain, in which reference TRBV7-8 and TRBJ2-1 provide the parts outside the CDR3, is GAGVSQSPRYKVAKRGQDVALRCDPISGHVSLFWYQQALGQGPEFLTYFQNEAQLDKSGLPSDRFFAERPEGSVSTLKIQRTQQEDSAVYLCASSLVDNEQFFGPGTRLTVL.

V and J are TRBV30 and TRBJ1-3; TRBD1 matches 11 bases. V trimming: 1 base; J trimming: 0 bases; junction bases outside the gene matches: 5. From germline, CDR1 is GTSNPN and CDR2 SVGIG (reference sequence). This CDR3 is 17 amino acids long. The CDR3 loop reads CAWSAGTGGLSGNTIYF. CDR3 nucleotides: TGTGCCTGGAGTGCCGGGACAGGGGGGCTCTCTGGAAACACCATATATTTT.

This chain uses TRBV18 with TRBJ2-1, with 11 bases matching TRBD2. In germline, CDR1 is KGHSH, CDR2 LQKENI. The V and J ends lost 0 bases and 7 bases, in that order; junction bases with no gene match: 2. The CDR3 is made up of 15 amino acids. CDR3 sequence (DNA): TGTGCCAGCTCACCACCGTCTAGCGGGGGGAATGAGCAGTTCTTC. It codes for CASSPPSSGGNEQFF.

The genes are TRBV5-1 and TRBJ2-5, with D possibly matching TRBD2 (6 bases). The J call may be mistaken, given a closer DNA end match to TRBJ2-7. This CDR3 is 13 amino acids long. CDR1 is SGHRS, CDR2 YFSETQ, per germline. The CDR3 loop reads CASSRFQGGEQYF. The CDR3 DNA follows: TGCGCCAGCAGCCGTTTTCAGGGAGGCGAGCAGTACTTC.

The chain recombines TRBV7-8 with TRBJ2-2; D call uncertain. V shed 4 bases and J shed 1 base, with 16 bases lying between them. Germline CDR1 is SGHVS and CDR2 is FQNEAQ. This CDR3 has 17 residues. CDR3 amino acids: CASSSNGWARNTGELFF. The CDR3 coding sequence is TGTGCCAGCAGCTCCAATGGTTGGGCAAGGAACACCGGGGAGCTGTTTTTT.

The chain uses TRBV2 and TRBJ2-5; D is uncertain. The CDR3 contains 15 residues. Trimming left V 1 base short and J 5 bases short, with 14 bases between. Germline assignment: CDR1 SNHLY and CDR2 FYNNEI. The CDR3 loop reads CASSEGTVQRETQYF. CDR3 bases: TGTGCCAGCAGTGAAGGGACGGTCCAGAGGGAGACCCAGTACTTC.

The chain is built from TRBV19 and TRBJ2-2; possibly TRBD2 for D (5 bases). In germline, CDR1 is LNHDA, CDR2 SQIVND (reference sequence). V gave up 3 bases and J gave up 3 bases, with 11 bases separating them. CDR3 length: 15 residues. Here the CDR3 DNA reads TGTGCCAGTAGTATCGGGGTCGGCTACACCGGGGAGCTGTTTTTT. Its protein product is CASSIGVGYTGELFF.

This clone was counted once. The chain couples TRBV9 to TRBJ2-1, with D perhaps matching TRBD1 or TRBD2 (7 bases each). The germline CDR1 and CDR2 sequences are SGDLS and YYNGEE. This CDR3 contains 14 residues. V was trimmed by 0 bases and J by 13 bases, leaving 17 bases between them. The CDR3: CASSVAMGGTEQFF. CDR3 nucleotides: TGTGCCAGCAGCGTAGCGATGGGAGGGACAGAACAGTTCTTC.

This chain links TRBV19 with TRBJ2-2, with D maybe TRBD1 (5 bases). CDR3 length: 15 residues. The germline gives CDR1 LNHDA, CDR2 SQIVND (reference sequence). V lost 6 bases and J lost 4, with 15 bases in between. The CDR3 DNA reads TGTGCCAGTAGCCGGAAGTCAGGGCTCACCGGGGAGCTGTTTTTT. Protein: CASSRKSGLTGELFF. Variable domain in full (rest from reference TRBV19 and TRBJ2-2): DGGITQSPKYLFRKEGQNVTLSCEQNLNHDAMYWYRQDPGQGLRLIYYSQIVNDFQKGDIAEGYSVSREKKESFPLTVTSAQKNPTAFYLCASSRKSGLTGELFFGEGSRLTVL.

This rearrangement joins TRBV6-5 to TRBJ2-7; the match to TRBD2 covers 7 bases. Germline V gene data show CDR1 as MNHEY and CDR2 as SVGAGI. V lost 2 bases to trimming and J lost 4 bases; unmatched junction nucleotides: 8. The CDR3 is made up of 15 amino acids. CDR3 protein: CASSYTRTGGYEQYF. The CDR3 nucleotides are TGTGCCAGCAGTTACACCCGGACCGGGGGGTACGAGCAGTACTTC.

The chain is built from TRBV7-3 and TRBJ2-7, with 9 bases lining up with TRBD2. The V and J ends lost 3 bases and 6 bases, in that order; junction bases with no gene match: 3. In germline, CDR1 is SGHTA, CDR2 FQGTGA. This CDR3 region has 13 residues. In DNA, the CDR3 is TGTGCCAGCAGCTTTTCGCGGGAGGGCGAGCAGTACTTC. It encodes CASSFSREGEQYF.

The V gene is TRBV5-1, the J gene TRBJ2-3; TRBD2 agrees at 8 bases. This CDR3 has 16 residues. In germline, CDR1 is SGHRS, CDR2 YFSETQ. The junction had 8 bases not matched to a gene; V was cut back by 4 bases and J by 1 base. The CDR3 coding sequence is TGCGCCAGCAGCCTCGATCCAGCGGGGGGCACAGATACGCAGTATTTT. This encodes CASSLDPAGGTDTQYF.

The chain uses TRBV11-3 and TRBJ1-2; D not resolved. V shed 5 bases and J shed 1 base, with 14 bases lying between them. The CDR3 is 15 amino acids. Germline values: CDR1 SGHNT, CDR2 YENEEA. CDR3 nucleotides: TGTGCCAGCAGCCTGGGGTCAACGATTAACTATGGCTACACCTTC. Translation gives CASSLGSTINYGYTF.

V gene TRBV5-4 combines with J gene TRBJ2-1, with D tentatively TRBD1 (5 bases). CDR3 length equals 11 residues. The V gene's germline CDR1 is SGHNT and CDR2 YYREEE (reference sequence). The CDR3 sequence: CVIRGSYEQFF. The CDR3 nucleotides are TGTGTCATAAGGGGCAGCTATGAGCAGTTCTTC.

This chain connects TRBV11-3 to TRBJ1-1; a weak D match, TRBD1 (5 bases). The CDR3 is made up of 14 amino acids. From germline, CDR1 is SGHNT and CDR2 YENEEA. Trimming took 2 bases from V and 1 from J, leaving 8 bases between them. The CDR3 is CASSLSGGNTEAFF. As DNA, the CDR3 is TGTGCCAGCAGCTTATCGGGGGGGAACACTGAAGCTTTCTTT.

The rearrangement uses TRBV16 and TRBJ1-5; no reliable D call. The V end was cut by 1 base, the J end by 3 bases, with 4 bases between. There are 13 residues in the CDR3. Germline-derived CDR1 and CDR2 are KGHSY and FQNENV. The CDR3, as DNA: TGTGCCAGCAGCCAATTCGACAATCAGCCCCAGCATTTT. Protein sequence: CASSQFDNQPQHF.

The V call is TRBV11-3, the J call TRBJ2-3; D is unclear. Per germline, CDR1 SGHNT and CDR2 YENEEA. V lost 2 bases to trimming and J lost 3 bases, with 6 bases between them. The CDR3 contains 13 residues. The CDR3 coding sequence is TGTGCCAGCAGCTTACAAGGGACAGATACGCAGTATTTT. It codes for CASSLQGTDTQYF.

V gene TRBV5-5 combines with J gene TRBJ2-3; no reliable D call. The CDR3 contains 16 residues. The germline V gene has CDR1 SGHKS and CDR2 YYEKEE (reference sequence). V gave up 3 bases and J gave up 5 bases, with 19 bases separating them. The CDR3 sequence is CASSSDTGWVGDTQYF. CDR3 DNA: TGTGCCAGCAGCTCGGATACCGGGTGGGTGGGAGATACGCAGTATTTT. Drawing the rest from reference TRBV5-5 and TRBJ2-3, the complete variable domain is DAGVTQSPTHLIKTRGQQVTLRCSPISGHKSVSWYQQVLGQGPQFIFQYYEKEERGRGNFPDRFSARQFPNYSSELNVNALLLGDSALYLCASSSDTGWVGDTQYFGPGTRLTVL.

The CDR3 loop reads CASSLASQGNTGELFF. DNA of the CDR3: TGTGCCAGCAGCTTAGCTAGCCAGGGAAACACCGGGGAGCTGTTTTTT. V and J are TRBV7-2 and TRBJ2-2; a weak D match, TRBD1 (5 bases). Looked up from germline, CDR1 is SGHTA and CDR2 is FQGNSA. There are 16 residues in the CDR3. Trimming took off 0 bases at V and 2 bases at J, with 10 bases between the two ends.

The chain carries TRBV2 and TRBJ2-7; the D is unclear. The CDR3 covers 13 residues. CDR1 SNHLY and CDR2 FYNNEI come from the germline V gene. Trimming cost V 4 bases and J 4 bases, with 11 bases left between them. The DNA for the CDR3 is TGTGCCAGCAGTGTTCCGGGCGGTTACGAGCAGTACTTC. Translation gives CASSVPGGYEQYF.

A few counts support this clone. This chain joins TRBV5-4 and TRBJ1-2, with a tentative D call TRBD1 (6 bases). CDR1 and CDR2 from the germline V gene are SGHNT and YYREEE (reference sequence). Trimming removed 0 bases at V and 6 bases at J, with 12 bases between. The CDR3 runs to 14 residues. The CDR3 nucleotides read TGTGCCAGCAGCTTGGCCCAGGGGCGTAATGGCTACACCTTC. Translated: CASSLAQGRNGYTF.